This T cell receptor beta chain was captured in a study of T cells in Graves' hyperthyroidism and ophthalmopathy. TCR beta CDR3 region amplification was performed from RNA transcripts. The HTBI primer set served for first-round RT-PCR of the TCR CDR3. TCRdb recomputed calls from the multiplex PCR reads with MiXCR, one row per CDR3 protein. The sample holds about 360,000 distinct CDR3 sequences, 13% seen once. The CDR3 is 17 residues long. Germline assignment: CDR1 SGHDN and CDR2 FVKESK. The V and J ends lost 0 bases and 2 bases respectively, with 17 bases between them. This clonotype has a handful of counts. Graves' hyperthyroidism showing no ophthalmopathy progression within 18 months was considered stable. These patients, aged 18 to 65, had recently diagnosed hyperthyroidism lasting under 2 months. Orbital computed tomography and thyroid ultrasound, together with serum TRAb and thyroxine and clinical symptoms, were used for diagnoses. The PBMCs had their origin in about 9.7 ml of fresh peripheral blood.

The V and J genes are TRBV14 and TRBJ2-7; D is unresolved. The sequence came from a woman aged 18-29 years with Graves' hyperthyroidism. The sequenced sample was blood. The CDR3 DNA is TGTGCCAGCAGCCAAGATTCGGGCTGGCAGGTACCCTACGAGCAGTACTTC. It encodes CASSQDSGWQVPYEQYF. Supplemented by reference TRBV14 and TRBJ2-7, the full variable domain reads EAGVTQFPSHSVIEKGQTVTLRCDPISGHDNLYWYRRVMGKEIKFLLHFVKESKQDESGMPNNRFLAERTGGTYSTLKVQPAELEDSGVYFCASSQDSGWQVPYEQYFGPGTRLTVT.